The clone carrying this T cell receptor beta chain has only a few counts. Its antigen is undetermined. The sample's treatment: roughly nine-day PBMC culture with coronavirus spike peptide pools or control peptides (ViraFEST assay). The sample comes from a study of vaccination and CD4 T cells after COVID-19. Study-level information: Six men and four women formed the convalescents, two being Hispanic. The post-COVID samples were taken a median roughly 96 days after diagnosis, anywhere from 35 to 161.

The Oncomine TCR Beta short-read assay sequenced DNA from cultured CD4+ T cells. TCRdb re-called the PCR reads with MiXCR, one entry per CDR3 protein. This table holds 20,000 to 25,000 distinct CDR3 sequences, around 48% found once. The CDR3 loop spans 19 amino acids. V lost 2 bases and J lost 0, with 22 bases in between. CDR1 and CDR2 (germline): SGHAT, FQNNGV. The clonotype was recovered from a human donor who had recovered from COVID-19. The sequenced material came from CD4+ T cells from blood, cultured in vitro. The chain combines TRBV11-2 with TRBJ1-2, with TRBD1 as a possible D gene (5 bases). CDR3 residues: CASSLRPVGRASPNYGYTF. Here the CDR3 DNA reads TGTGCCAGCAGCTTAAGGCCGGTGGGCAGGGCCTCACCTAACTATGGCTACACCTTC.